A selection of T cell receptor beta chains follows, all from one sample in a study of T cells after yellow fever vaccination. TCRdb reprocessed the 5' RACE reads with MiXCR, giving one entry per CDR3 protein. Among roughly 340,000 distinct CDR3 sequences listed, over 8% were seen once. The sample consisted of PBMCs, taken on the day of the first yellow fever vaccination. These receptors originate from a young man who received the YFV17D yellow fever vaccine. The CDR3 runs from the conserved cysteine through the conserved F or W. D genes are given only for firm matches. Clone size is shown for a subset of rows, as once, few, many or a class of expanded clone.

cdr3_aa | cdr3_nt | d_call | j_call | v_call | clone_size
CSVVGAGGYTF | TGCAGCGTTGTAGGGGCCGGCGGCTACACCTTC | . | TRBJ1-2 | TRBV29-1 | .
CASSHSRGLSSYNEQFF | TGTGCCAGCAGCCATTCCCGGGGACTAAGCTCCTACAATGAGCAGTTCTTC | TRBD2 | TRBJ2-1 | TRBV11-2 | .
CASSPGRLSNQPQHF | TGTGCCAGCAGCCCCGGACGTCTTAGCAATCAGCCCCAGCATTTT | . | TRBJ1-5 | TRBV7-9 | few
CASSSKRGGVPETQYF | TGCGCCAGCAGCTCAAAACGGGGGGGGGTGCCAGAGACCCAGTACTTC | TRBD2 | TRBJ2-5 | TRBV5-1 | .
CASSLKSTSGGAQETQYF | TGCGCCAGCAGCCTAAAATCAACTAGCGGGGGAGCACAAGAGACCCAGTACTTC | TRBD2 | TRBJ2-5 | TRBV4-1 | few
CASSRERQAIGEQFF | TGTGCCAGCAGCCGAGAGCGACAGGCAATCGGTGAGCAGTTCTTC | . | TRBJ2-1 | TRBV14 | many
CASSHTGVSGNTIYF | TGTGCCAGCAGCCACACAGGCGTCTCTGGAAACACCATATATTTT | . | TRBJ1-3 | TRBV3-1 | few
CASSHTSYEQYF | TGTGCCAGCAGCCACACTTCCTACGAGCAGTACTTC | . | TRBJ2-7 | TRBV3-1 | .
CSARRTDLNYGYTF | TGCAGTGCTAGAAGGACAGACCTTAACTATGGCTACACCTTC | . | TRBJ1-2 | TRBV20-1 | many
CASSQRQAPYF | TGTGCCAGCAGCCAACGACAGGCGCCTTATTTT | . | TRBJ2-3 | TRBV7-2 | few
CASSLVGPSYEQYF | TGTGCCAGCAGCTTAGTAGGGCCCTCCTACGAGCAGTACTTC | . | TRBJ2-7 | TRBV11-2 | .
CASSVGASGANVLTF | TGTGCCAGCAGCGTAGGGGCTTCTGGGGCCAACGTCCTGACTTTC | . | TRBJ2-6 | TRBV9 | few
CASSLGGFGEQFF | TGTGCCAGCAGCTTAGGAGGGTTCGGGGAGCAGTTCTTC | . | TRBJ2-1 | TRBV11-2 | .
CASSQAQGYYGYTF | TGCGCCAGCAGCCAAGCACAGGGATACTATGGCTACACCTTC | . | TRBJ1-2 | TRBV4-3 | .
CAISQGSGGALETQYF | TGTGCCATCAGTCAGGGTAGCGGGGGGGCCTTAGAGACCCAGTACTTC | TRBD2 | TRBJ2-5 | TRBV10-3 | few
CASNDFRDEQFF | TGTGCCAGCAACGATTTTAGGGATGAGCAGTTCTTC | . | TRBJ2-1 | TRBV2 | .
CASSQRGMNTGELFF | TGTGCCAGCAGCCAACGGGGAATGAACACCGGGGAGCTGTTTTTT | . | TRBJ2-2 | TRBV3-1 | few
CASSRREPTEAFF | TGCGCCAGCAGTAGGAGGGAACCCACTGAAGCTTTCTTT | . | TRBJ1-1 | TRBV5-1 | .
CASRDASRVYYNERFF | TGTGCCAGCAGGGACGCCTCCAGGGTCTACTACAATGAGCGGTTCTTC | . | TRBJ2-1 | TRBV6-1 | .
CASSNGGTYGYTF | TGTGCCAGCAGTAACGGGGGGACCTATGGCTACACCTTC | . | TRBJ1-2 | TRBV6-5 | .
CASSLLGSGYTF | TGTGCCAGCAGTTTATTGGGGTCTGGCTACACCTTC | . | TRBJ1-2 | TRBV12-3/TRBV12-4 | .
CSATLAGSYNEQFF | TGCAGTGCTACGTTAGCGGGATCCTACAATGAGCAGTTCTTC | TRBD2 | TRBJ2-1 | TRBV20-1 | few
CASSSTLGQYLAGAFF | TGCGCCAGCAGCTCAACCTTGGGACAGTACCTAGCGGGGGCGTTCTTC | TRBD2 | TRBJ2-1 | TRBV5-1 | few
CASSQDGGQASYEQYF | TGCGCCAGCAGCCAAGATGGGGGACAGGCATCCTACGAGCAGTACTTC | TRBD1 | TRBJ2-7 | TRBV4-3 | .
CASRTAQETQYF | TGTGCCTCCAGGACAGCCCAAGAGACCCAGTACTTC | . | TRBJ2-5 | TRBV10-3 | many
CASSQSALWGDIAGELFF | TGCGCCAGCAGTCAATCGGCTCTTTGGGGGGACATAGCCGGGGAGCTGTTTTTT | . | TRBJ2-2 | TRBV23-1 | few
CASSSRDRGTDTQYF | TGTGCCAGCAGTTCCCGGGACAGGGGCACAGATACGCAGTATTTT | TRBD1 | TRBJ2-3 | TRBV6-5 | .
CASSLDGGWGTGELFF | TGCGCCAGCAGCTTGGACGGGGGTTGGGGCACCGGGGAGCTGTTTTTT | . | TRBJ2-2 | TRBV5-1 | .
CSVETGSNEKLFF | TGCAGCGTGGAGACAGGGAGTAATGAAAAACTGTTTTTT | TRBD1 | TRBJ1-4 | TRBV29-1 | .
CASSLTSNDEKLFF | TGCGCCAGCAGCTTGACCTCTAACGATGAAAAACTGTTTTTT | . | TRBJ1-4 | TRBV5-1 | .
CASSHVQGTGELFF | TGTGCCAGCAGCCACGTTCAGGGCACCGGGGAGCTGTTTTTT | . | TRBJ2-2 | TRBV3-1 | .
CASSYRGAVNTGELFF | TGTGCCAGCAGTTACCGAGGGGCCGTGAACACCGGGGAGCTGTTTTTT | . | TRBJ2-2 | TRBV6-5 | few
CASSPPGLAAYEQYF | TGTGCCAGCTCGCCCCCGGGACTAGCGGCCTACGAGCAGTACTTC | TRBD2 | TRBJ2-7 | TRBV18 | many
CASSVRVTQYF | TGTGCCAGCAGTGTGCGGGTGACCCAGTACTTC | . | TRBJ2-5 | TRBV6-6 | few
CASSWEYRDTSSYEQYF | TGTGCCAGCAGCTGGGAATACAGGGATACCAGCTCCTACGAGCAGTACTTC | . | TRBJ2-7 | TRBV11-2 | few
CASSLGGSGSSYNEQFF | TGTGCCAGCAGCTTAGGGGGGTCGGGAAGCTCCTACAATGAGCAGTTCTTC | . | TRBJ2-1 | TRBV7-6 | few
CASSQEDRASAGNTIYF | TGCGCCAGCAGCCAAGAGGACAGGGCTAGTGCTGGAAACACCATATATTTT | TRBD1 | TRBJ1-3 | TRBV4-1 | .
CASSLTGPRETQYF | TGTGCCAGCAGCTTAACAGGTCCTAGAGAGACCCAGTACTTC | . | TRBJ2-5 | TRBV7-2 | .
CASSVSQGRKLFF | TGTGCCAGCAGCGTTTCGCAGGGACGCAAACTGTTTTTT | . | TRBJ1-4 | TRBV28 | .
CASSFLGLGQETQYF | TGTGCCAGCAGCTTTTTAGGACTAGGACAAGAGACCCAGTACTTC | TRBD2 | TRBJ2-5 | TRBV5-4 | many
CARGLEDLDTQYF | TGTGCTAGAGGTTTGGAGGATCTGGATACGCAGTATTTT | . | TRBJ2-3 | TRBV12-5 | .
CASSLVGQIYEQYF | TGTGCCAGCAGTTTAGTGGGACAGATATACGAGCAGTACTTC | TRBD1 | TRBJ2-7 | TRBV27 | .
CASSPRMGTLSTEAFF | TGTGCCAGCAGCCCGAGAATGGGGACGTTGAGCACTGAAGCTTTCTTT | . | TRBJ1-1 | TRBV14 | .